Listed below are T cell receptor beta chains from one sample, sequenced in a study of cytomegalovirus exposure and HLA in healthy donors. TCRdb's copy holds only in-frame clones and misses some; the assay was immunoSEQ multiplex PCR. The sample lists 70,000 or so clones; approximately 94% were seen once. The specimen sequenced was PBMCs. The receptors were sampled from a woman younger than 35 in good health and CMV-seronegative. CDR3s include the opening cysteine and the closing phenylalanine or tryptophan. The order of the fields is D gene, clone size, V gene, J gene, CDR3 DNA, CDR3 protein. D genes are given only for firm matches. The size entry is marked missing in some rows and otherwise reads once, few, many or a size class.

d_gene: TRBD2; abundance: NA; v_gene: TRBV11-2; j_gene: TRBJ2-7; CDR3nt: TGTGCCAGCAGTGGACTAGCGGGAGCGAGAGGAATATCCTACGAGCAGTACTTC; CDR3aa: CASSGLAGARGISYEQYF
d_gene: TRBD2; abundance: NA; v_gene: TRBV5-8; j_gene: TRBJ2-5; CDR3nt: TGTGCCAGCAGCTCGGGGGAGACTAGCGGGGGAGAGACCCAGTACTTC; CDR3aa: CASSSGETSGGETQYF
d_gene: NA; abundance: NA; v_gene: TRBV29-1; j_gene: TRBJ1-2; CDR3nt: TGCAGCGTTGGCGGGAACTATGGCTACACCTTC; CDR3aa: CSVGGNYGYTF
d_gene: TRBD2; abundance: NA; v_gene: TRBV6-7; j_gene: TRBJ2-7; CDR3nt: TGTGACACCCGGGAGGGTGCCTACGAGCAGTACTTC; CDR3aa: CDTREGAYEQYF
d_gene: TRBD2; abundance: NA; v_gene: TRBV5-1; j_gene: TRBJ2-1; CDR3nt: TGCGCCAGCAGCCCGGGACTAGCGGCCTACAATGAGCAGTTCTTC; CDR3aa: CASSPGLAAYNEQFF
d_gene: NA; abundance: NA; v_gene: TRBV9; j_gene: TRBJ2-7; CDR3nt: TGTGCCAGCAGCGACCTACGGGAGCAGTACTTC; CDR3aa: CASSDLREQYF
d_gene: TRBD2; abundance: NA; v_gene: TRBV19; j_gene: TRBJ2-3; CDR3nt: TGTGCCAGTAGTATCTATCTAGCGGGGTACACAGATACGCAGTATTTT; CDR3aa: CASSIYLAGYTDTQYF
d_gene: NA; abundance: NA; v_gene: TRBV9; j_gene: TRBJ2-3; CDR3nt: TGTGCCAGCAACGAGGGGGGGCTTACAGATACGCAGTATTTT; CDR3aa: CASNEGGLTDTQYF
d_gene: TRBD2; abundance: NA; v_gene: TRBV12-5; j_gene: TRBJ2-1; CDR3nt: TGTGCTAGTGGTTCGCCAGGTGGCGGGAGCTCCTACAATGAGCAGTTCTTC; CDR3aa: CASGSPGGGSSYNEQFF
d_gene: TRBD2; abundance: NA; v_gene: TRBV28; j_gene: TRBJ2-1; CDR3nt: TGTGCCAGCAGTTTACCCATTAGCGGGAGGGCCTCGAATGAGCAGTTCTTC; CDR3aa: CASSLPISGRASNEQFF
d_gene: TRBD1; abundance: NA; v_gene: TRBV4-2; j_gene: TRBJ2-3; CDR3nt: TGTGCCAGCAGGCCTACAATGGGACAGGGAGGCCTCACAGATACGCAGTATTTT; CDR3aa: CASRPTMGQGGLTDTQYF
d_gene: TRBD1; abundance: NA; v_gene: TRBV28; j_gene: TRBJ2-5; CDR3nt: TGTGCCAGCAGTTACCCCCTTGACAGGGTACAAGAGACCCAGTACTTC; CDR3aa: CASSYPLDRVQETQYF
d_gene: TRBD2; abundance: NA; v_gene: TRBV10-2; j_gene: TRBJ2-1; CDR3nt: TGCGCCAGCATCCAACTAGCGGGGACCTACAATGAGCAGTTCTTC; CDR3aa: CASIQLAGTYNEQFF
d_gene: TRBD1; abundance: NA; v_gene: TRBV4-1; j_gene: TRBJ1-2; CDR3nt: TGCGCCAGCAGCCTGGCTGGACAGGGTAATGGCTACACCTTC; CDR3aa: CASSLAGQGNGYTF
d_gene: TRBD1; abundance: NA; v_gene: TRBV7-2; j_gene: TRBJ2-7; CDR3nt: TGTGCCAGCAGCTTAGGGGACAGGGGAACCTACGAGCAGTACTTC; CDR3aa: CASSLGDRGTYEQYF
d_gene: NA; abundance: NA; v_gene: TRBV7-8; j_gene: TRBJ1-5; CDR3nt: TGTGCCAGCGAGGGGGGGGCGCGGGGCAATCAGCCCCAGCATTTT; CDR3aa: CASEGGARGNQPQHF
d_gene: NA; abundance: NA; v_gene: TRBV7-2; j_gene: TRBJ1-5; CDR3nt: TGTGCCAGCAGCTGGACAGCAAGCAATCAGCCCCAGCATTTT; CDR3aa: CASSWTASNQPQHF
d_gene: NA; abundance: NA; v_gene: TRBV30; j_gene: TRBJ2-1; CDR3nt: TGTGCCTGTCCCGGGACTGGCGCTGGCTACAATGAGCAGTTCTTC; CDR3aa: CACPGTGAGYNEQFF
d_gene: NA; abundance: NA; v_gene: TRBV5-6; j_gene: TRBJ2-1; CDR3nt: TGTGCCAGCAGCTTGGGCGGGACTGGTTACAATGAGCAGTTCTTC; CDR3aa: CASSLGGTGYNEQFF
d_gene: NA; abundance: NA; v_gene: TRBV6-1; j_gene: TRBJ1-1; CDR3nt: TGTGCCAGCAGTGAAGGCGTACTCACTGAAGCTTTCTTT; CDR3aa: CASSEGVLTEAFF
d_gene: NA; abundance: NA; v_gene: TRBV10-3; j_gene: TRBJ1-1; CDR3nt: TGTGCCTCCGGAGGGATGAACACTGAAGCTTTCTTT; CDR3aa: CASGGMNTEAFF
d_gene: TRBD2; abundance: NA; v_gene: TRBV7-8; j_gene: TRBJ2-3; CDR3nt: TGTGCCAGCAACTTGGTCAGAAGCGGGGGGCCCTCGAGCACAGATACGCAGTATTTT; CDR3aa: CASNLVRSGGPSSTDTQYF
d_gene: TRBD2; abundance: NA; v_gene: TRBV27; j_gene: TRBJ2-2; CDR3nt: TGTGCCAGTACTGGACTAGCGGGAGCAGGGTGGGACACCGGGGAGCTGTTTTTT; CDR3aa: CASTGLAGAGWDTGELFF
d_gene: NA; abundance: NA; v_gene: TRBV18; j_gene: TRBJ2-2; CDR3nt: TGTGCCAGCTCACCACAGACAGCTAACACCGGGGAGCTGTTTTTT; CDR3aa: CASSPQTANTGELFF
d_gene: TRBD1; abundance: NA; v_gene: TRBV6-1; j_gene: TRBJ1-5; CDR3nt: TGTGCCAGCGGCCCGACAGGGCATAGCAATCAGCCCCAGCATTTT; CDR3aa: CASGPTGHSNQPQHF
d_gene: TRBD1; abundance: NA; v_gene: TRBV7-2; j_gene: TRBJ2-5; CDR3nt: TGTGCCAGCAGCTTCAAGGGGGCGGAGACCCAGTACTTC; CDR3aa: CASSFKGAETQYF
d_gene: NA; abundance: NA; v_gene: TRBV6-6; j_gene: TRBJ2-7; CDR3nt: TGTGCCAGCAGTTACTCGAGGGACACCGCCTACGAGCAGTACTTC; CDR3aa: CASSYSRDTAYEQYF
d_gene: TRBD2; abundance: NA; v_gene: TRBV10-3; j_gene: TRBJ2-3; CDR3nt: TGTGCCATCAGTGACTTTAGCGGGGGGGAGCCGCGGTATTTT; CDR3aa: CAISDFSGGEPRYF
d_gene: NA; abundance: NA; v_gene: TRBV7-2; j_gene: TRBJ2-2; CDR3nt: TGTGCCAGCAGCCCAAGGACAGTGAACACCGGGGAGCTGTTTTTT; CDR3aa: CASSPRTVNTGELFF
d_gene: TRBD2; abundance: NA; v_gene: TRBV19; j_gene: TRBJ2-7; CDR3nt: TGTGCCAGTAGTACGGGACTAGGCTACGAGCAGTACTTC; CDR3aa: CASSTGLGYEQYF
d_gene: TRBD1; abundance: NA; v_gene: TRBV5-6; j_gene: TRBJ1-2; CDR3nt: TGTGCCAGCAGCCCCGGGCAGGGGGACTATGGCTACACCTTC; CDR3aa: CASSPGQGDYGYTF
d_gene: TRBD2; abundance: NA; v_gene: TRBV7-3; j_gene: TRBJ2-7; CDR3nt: TGTGCCAGCAAGGCGGGGGGGCCACCCTACGAGCAGTACTTC; CDR3aa: CASKAGGPPYEQYF
d_gene: NA; abundance: NA; v_gene: TRBV6-1; j_gene: TRBJ2-7; CDR3nt: TGTGCCAGCAGTGACGGACAGCTCTACGAGCAGTACTTC; CDR3aa: CASSDGQLYEQYF
d_gene: TRBD1; abundance: once; v_gene: TRBV27; j_gene: TRBJ2-7; CDR3nt: TGTGCCAGCAGTTCCGGACAGGGTGCCTACGAGCAGTACTTC; CDR3aa: CASSSGQGAYEQYF
d_gene: TRBD1; abundance: NA; v_gene: TRBV7-6; j_gene: TRBJ2-7; CDR3nt: TGTGCCAGCAGCTCACGGACAGGAAGCTCCTACGAGCAGTACTTC; CDR3aa: CASSSRTGSSYEQYF
d_gene: NA; abundance: NA; v_gene: TRBV23-1; j_gene: TRBJ1-5; CDR3nt: TGCGCCAGCAACCAAGGGGGACGGAGCAATCAGCCCCAGCATTTT; CDR3aa: CASNQGGRSNQPQHF
d_gene: NA; abundance: NA; v_gene: TRBV6-5; j_gene: TRBJ2-3; CDR3nt: TGTGCCAGCAGGACGGGACACCTGGAGACAGATACGCAGTATTTT; CDR3aa: CASRTGHLETDTQYF
d_gene: TRBD1; abundance: NA; v_gene: TRBV7-8; j_gene: TRBJ1-2; CDR3nt: TGTGCCAGCAGCCCAAACTCAGGGGGCGCCGGCTATGGCTACACCTTC; CDR3aa: CASSPNSGGAGYGYTF
d_gene: TRBD2; abundance: NA; v_gene: TRBV4-1; j_gene: TRBJ2-2; CDR3nt: TGCGCCAGCAGTTGGACTAGGAACACCGGGGAGCTGTTTTTT; CDR3aa: CASSWTRNTGELFF
d_gene: TRBD1; abundance: NA; v_gene: TRBV7-9; j_gene: TRBJ1-1; CDR3nt: TGTGCCAGCAAGGGACAGGCAATGAACACTGAAGCTTTCTTT; CDR3aa: CASKGQAMNTEAFF
d_gene: NA; abundance: NA; v_gene: TRBV7-9; j_gene: TRBJ1-1; CDR3nt: TGTGCCAGCAGCCATGATCCACAATCAATGAACACTGAAGCTTTCTTT; CDR3aa: CASSHDPQSMNTEAFF
d_gene: NA; abundance: NA; v_gene: TRBV19; j_gene: TRBJ1-6; CDR3nt: TGTGCCAGTAGTCCCGGGACAATCAATTCACCCCTCCACTTT; CDR3aa: CASSPGTINSPLHF
d_gene: NA; abundance: NA; v_gene: TRBV11-3; j_gene: TRBJ1-1; CDR3nt: TGTGCCAGCAGCTTAGGCGGGGGAAACACTGAAGCTTTCTTT; CDR3aa: CASSLGGGNTEAFF
d_gene: TRBD1; abundance: once; v_gene: TRBV5-4; j_gene: TRBJ2-7; CDR3nt: TGTGCCAGCAGCACTCCGGGACAGGGATACTACGAGCAGTACTTC; CDR3aa: CASSTPGQGYYEQYF
d_gene: NA; abundance: NA; v_gene: TRBV7-8; j_gene: TRBJ2-3; CDR3nt: TGTGCCAGCAGCTTAAGTACGCGTACGCAGTATTTT; CDR3aa: CASSLSTRTQYF
d_gene: TRBD2; abundance: NA; v_gene: TRBV19; j_gene: TRBJ2-1; CDR3nt: TGTGCCAGTAGTATTTATGGTCTAGCGGGCAATGAGCAGTTCTTC; CDR3aa: CASSIYGLAGNEQFF
d_gene: TRBD1; abundance: once; v_gene: TRBV27; j_gene: TRBJ1-1; CDR3nt: TGTGCCAGCAAGGGACAGGGCCGTGAAGCTTTCTTT; CDR3aa: CASKGQGREAFF
d_gene: TRBD1; abundance: NA; v_gene: TRBV19; j_gene: TRBJ2-2; CDR3nt: TGTGCCAGTAGTTCCCGGACAGGGGGCGCAAGCGGGGAGCTGTTTTTT; CDR3aa: CASSSRTGGASGELFF
d_gene: TRBD1; abundance: NA; v_gene: TRBV15; j_gene: TRBJ2-5; CDR3nt: TGTGCCACCAGCAGGCACCCCCGACAGGGCCAAGAGACCCAGTACTTC; CDR3aa: CATSRHPRQGQETQYF
d_gene: TRBD1; abundance: NA; v_gene: TRBV30; j_gene: TRBJ2-7; CDR3nt: TGTGCCTGGAGTGTAGAGAGACAGGGGTACGAGCAGTACTTC; CDR3aa: CAWSVERQGYEQYF
d_gene: TRBD1; abundance: NA; v_gene: TRBV2; j_gene: TRBJ2-7; CDR3nt: TGTGCCCTCAGGGGGACAGGCACCTACGAGCAGTACTTC; CDR3aa: CALRGTGTYEQYF
d_gene: TRBD1; abundance: once; v_gene: TRBV5-1; j_gene: TRBJ2-2; CDR3nt: TGCGCCAGCGGGACAGGGAACACCGGGGAGCTGTTTTTT; CDR3aa: CASGTGNTGELFF
d_gene: TRBD1; abundance: NA; v_gene: TRBV18; j_gene: TRBJ2-5; CDR3nt: TGTGCCAGCTCCCCCTTGGACAGGGTGGAGACCCAGTACTTC; CDR3aa: CASSPLDRVETQYF
d_gene: NA; abundance: NA; v_gene: TRBV7-3; j_gene: TRBJ2-1; CDR3nt: TGTGCCAGCAGCTTAACTTTCGTGGGGCACCACAATGAGCAGTTCTTC; CDR3aa: CASSLTFVGHHNEQFF
d_gene: TRBD1; abundance: once; v_gene: TRBV7-9; j_gene: TRBJ1-4; CDR3nt: TGTGCCAGCAGCCAGGGACAGTTCGATAATGAAAAACTGTTTTTT; CDR3aa: CASSQGQFDNEKLFF
d_gene: TRBD2; abundance: NA; v_gene: TRBV11-2; j_gene: TRBJ2-3; CDR3nt: TGTGCCAGCAGCTCCCAGCGGGAGACGACAGATACGCAGTATTTT; CDR3aa: CASSSQRETTDTQYF